A selection of T cell receptor beta chains follows, all from one sample in a study of blood T cell repertoires in COVID-19. Assay: immunoSEQ multiplex PCR; the TCRdb copy retains only in-frame clones and omits some. The table lists 160,000 or so clones, 81% of them singletons. The sequenced sample was PBMCs or T cells enriched from blood (not recorded which). The receptor source for this set is a woman in her forties with acute COVID-19. The CDR3 runs from the conserved cysteine through the conserved F or W. Each record gives: D gene, clone size, J gene, CDR3 length, V gene, CDR3 protein, CDR3 DNA. The D gene is left open where the match is weak. The size field is filled for only some rows; it gives once, few, many or a size class.

- | - | TRBJ1-1 | 14 | TRBV5-1 | CASRGGPLNTEAFF | TGCGCCAGCAGAGGCGGTCCTTTGAACACTGAAGCTTTCTTT
- | - | TRBJ2-2 | 14 | TRBV9 | CASSAQGDTGELFF | TGTGCCAGCAGCGCACAGGGTGACACCGGGGAGCTGTTTTTT
TRBD1 | - | TRBJ1-1 | 17 | TRBV4-1 | CASSQRGDRTGNTEAFF | TGCGCCAGCAGCCAGAGGGGGGACAGGACAGGGAACACTGAAGCTTTCTTT
TRBD2 | - | TRBJ2-1 | 19 | TRBV29-1 | CSVSSLGVAGGSSYNEQFF | TGCAGCGTCTCAAGTCTTGGAGTAGCGGGAGGCAGCTCCTACAATGAGCAGTTCTTC
TRBD1 | - | TRBJ1-6 | 16 | TRBV6-2/TRBV6-3 | CASSYSSGQFNSPLHF | TGTGCCAGCAGTTACTCTTCGGGACAGTTTAATTCACCCCTCCACTTT
- | medium-sized | TRBJ1-4 | 15 | TRBV4-2 | CASSQDWGGGEKLFF | TGTGCCAGCAGCCAAGACTGGGGAGGAGGTGAAAAACTGTTTTTT
TRBD1 | - | TRBJ2-6 | 14 | TRBV29-1 | CSVRQGSGANVLTF | TGCAGCGTCAGACAGGGTTCTGGGGCCAACGTCCTGACTTTC
- | - | TRBJ2-5 | 10 | TRBV30 | CASGQETQYF | TGTGCTTCCGGGCAAGAGACCCAGTACTTC
TRBD1 | - | TRBJ2-3 | 15 | TRBV19 | CASSTPGQGDLRQYF | TGTGCCAGTAGTACCCCGGGACAGGGGGACCTTAGGCAGTATTTT
- | - | TRBJ1-1 | 15 | TRBV10-3 | CATTSGPTVVTEAFF | TGTGCCACCACTAGCGGGCCGACGGTCGTCACTGAAGCTTTCTTT
- | - | TRBJ1-1 | 13 | TRBV5-4 | CASSLMGGTEAFF | TGTGCCAGCAGCTTGATGGGAGGCACTGAAGCTTTCTTT
- | - | TRBJ2-5 | 12 | TRBV3-1/TRBV3-2 | CASSPSSRTQYF | TGTGCCAGCAGCCCCTCTTCTCGGACCCAGTACTTC
- | - | TRBJ2-1 | 10 | TRBV29-1 | CSVLRFEQFF | TGCAGCGTTCTACGTTTTGAGCAGTTCTTC
TRBD2 | - | TRBJ2-5 | 19 | TRBV4-2 | CASSQQMGTSGRADETQYF | TGTGCCAGCAGCCAGCAAATGGGGACTAGCGGGAGGGCCGATGAGACCCAGTACTTC
TRBD2 | - | TRBJ2-3 | 17 | TRBV28 | CASSPAGGKTSTDTQYF | TGTGCCAGCAGTCCAGCGGGAGGGAAAACTAGCACAGATACGCAGTATTTT
- | - | TRBJ2-2 | 19 | TRBV1 | CTSSVRDHPTPNITGELFF | TGCACCAGCAGCGTACGGGATCACCCCACTCCAAACATAACCGGGGAGCTGTTTTTT
TRBD1 | - | TRBJ1-2 | 14 | TRBV5-5 | CASSPGQTAGGYTF | TGTGCCAGCAGCCCGGGACAGACAGCCGGGGGCTACACCTTC
- | - | TRBJ1-2 | 16 | TRBV19 | CASSSRRETANYGYTF | TGTGCCAGTAGCTCGCGCAGGGAAACGGCTAACTATGGCTACACCTTC
- | - | TRBJ1-4 | 16 | TRBV4-2 | CASSQEGIRRGEKLFF | TGTGCCAGCAGCCAAGAGGGAATAAGGAGGGGAGAAAAACTGTTTTTT
TRBD2 | - | TRBJ2-3 | 18 | TRBV11-3 | CASSLGVLAGGGTDTQYF | TGTGCCAGCAGCTTAGGTGTACTAGCGGGAGGAGGCACAGATACGCAGTATTTT
TRBD1 | few | TRBJ2-5 | 13 | TRBV6-6 | CASSDRGQETQYF | TGTGCCAGCAGCGACAGGGGGCAGGAGACCCAGTACTTC
- | - | TRBJ2-5 | 14 | TRBV3-1/TRBV3-2 | CASSQNRGAETQYF | TGTGCCAGCAGCCAAAATAGGGGTGCGGAGACCCAGTACTTC
- | - | TRBJ2-5 | 14 | TRBV30 | CAWTLTRGRETQYF | TGTGCCTGGACTCTAACCAGGGGACGCGAGACCCAGTACTTC
TRBD2 | - | TRBJ2-3 | 15 | TRBV9 | CASSRAGDGADTQYF | TGTGCCAGCAGTAGAGCGGGAGACGGGGCAGATACGCAGTATTTT
- | - | TRBJ1-2 | 16 | TRBV7-8 | CASSPHHGNFNYGYTF | TGTGCCAGCAGCCCCCACCATGGCAATTTTAACTATGGCTACACCTTC
- | - | TRBJ2-5 | 15 | TRBV4-1 | CASSQDRNSQETQYF | TGCGCCAGCAGCCAAGATAGGAACAGCCAAGAGACCCAGTACTTC
- | - | TRBJ1-1 | 14 | TRBV4-1 | CASSPEQGPTEAFF | TGCGCCAGCAGCCCTGAACAGGGCCCCACTGAAGCTTTCTTT
TRBD1 | many | TRBJ1-2 | 13 | TRBV2 | CASSVDRAGGYTF | TGTGCCAGCAGTGTGGACAGGGCTGGTGGCTACACCTTC
- | - | TRBJ1-6 | 14 | TRBV2 | CASSVDRNNSPLHF | TGTGCCAGCAGTGTGGACAGAAATAATTCACCCCTCCACTTT
- | - | TRBJ1-2 | 12 | TRBV28 | CATLAEGEGYTF | TGTGCCACCCTGGCAGAGGGGGAAGGCTACACCTTC
TRBD1 | medium-sized | TRBJ1-2 | 12 | TRBV27 | CANYRGSWGYTF | TGTGCCAACTACAGGGGGAGTTGGGGCTACACCTTC
- | - | TRBJ2-5 | 14 | TRBV7-9 | CASTLRADQETQYF | TGTGCCAGCACCTTGAGGGCGGACCAAGAGACCCAGTACTTC
TRBD1 | - | TRBJ1-2 | 12 | TRBV7-2 | CASSLDEGALTF | TGTGCCAGCAGCTTAGATGAGGGGGCACTTACCTTC
- | - | TRBJ1-6 | 16 | TRBV27 | CASSLSGQSRNSPLHF | TGTGCCAGCAGTTTATCTGGACAGTCTCGAAATTCACCCCTCCACTTT
TRBD1 | - | TRBJ1-1 | 14 | TRBV25-1 | CASSGGVRGRWAFF | TGTGCCAGCAGTGGCGGCGTCAGGGGGCGGTGGGCTTTCTTT
- | few | TRBJ2-3 | 14 | TRBV28 | CASSSGSSTDTQYF | TGTGCCAGCAGTTCCGGGTCAAGCACAGATACGCAGTATTTT
TRBD1 | - | TRBJ1-2 | 13 | TRBV9 | CASRGQGRYGYTF | TGTGCCAGCAGGGGACAGGGTCGATATGGCTACACCTTC
- | - | TRBJ1-3 | 14 | TRBV7-2 | CASSTQISGNTIYF | TGTGCCAGCAGCACACAGATCTCTGGAAACACCATATATTTT
TRBD1 | - | TRBJ2-6 | 19 | TRBV10-3 | CAITSFGGQGNSGANVLTF | TGTGCCATCACCTCCTTCGGCGGACAGGGGAACTCTGGGGCCAACGTCCTGACTTTC
- | - | TRBJ2-2 | 14 | TRBV29-1 | CSVEWGVKPGELFF | TGCAGCGTTGAGTGGGGGGTGAAGCCCGGGGAGCTGTTTTTT
- | - | TRBJ2-2 | 16 | TRBV7-2 | CASSSLLGGNTGELFF | TGTGCCAGCAGCTCTTTACTAGGCGGGAACACCGGGGAGCTGTTTTTT